These T cell receptor beta chains were read from a single sample in a study of blood T cells in healthy people across ages. MiXCR, run by TCRdb on the 5' RACE reads, gives a single entry per CDR3 protein. The table includes about 1.5 million distinct CDR3 sequences, 35% to 45% detected once. Sequencing was done on a sample of blood. These TCRs come from a young woman in good health. The CDR3 runs from the conserved cysteine through the conserved F or W. A D gene is named only where the DNA matches it firmly. The size entry is marked missing in some rows and otherwise reads once, few, many or a size class.

V	J	D	size	DNA	CDR3
TRBV29-1	TRBJ2-1	-	few	TGCAGCGTATCACAGTACAATGAGCAGTTCTTC	CSVSQYNEQFF
TRBV20-1	TRBJ2-7	-	-	TGCAGTGCTAGACCCGGACAGCTCCCGTGCGAGCAGTACTTC	CSARPGQLPCEQYF
TRBV4-2	TRBJ1-6	TRBD1	-	TGTGCCAGCAGCCTAACAGGGGATAATTCACCCCTCCACTTT	CASSLTGDNSPLHF
TRBV29-1	TRBJ2-7	-	-	TGCAGCGTTGAAGATAAATCGTACAGCAGAGAGCAGTACTTC	CSVEDKSYSREQYF
TRBV6-2/TRBV6-3	TRBJ2-5	-	-	TGTGCCAGCAGCCCCGGATCGGGCTACGCATATGAGCAGTACTTC	CASSPGSGYAYEQYF
TRBV12-3/TRBV12-4	TRBJ1-1	TRBD1	-	TGTGCCAGCAGCCTACCGGGACAGGGTCGCCCTGAAGCTTTCTTT	CASSLPGQGRPEAFF
TRBV28	TRBJ1-5	-	-	TGTGCCAGCAGAAAGGGCCCTTATAGCAATCAGCCCCAGCATTTT	CASRKGPYSNQPQHF
TRBV12-3/TRBV12-4	TRBJ2-6	-	few	TGTGCCAGCAGTTTAGCGCTCGCAGGAGAGGCCAACGTCCAGACTTTC	CASSLALAGEANVQTF
TRBV12-3/TRBV12-4	TRBJ1-1	-	-	TGTGCCAGCAGTTTACGGGGTAAAGGTACTGAAGCTTTCTTT	CASSLRGKGTEAFF
TRBV20-1	TRBJ2-3	-	-	TGCAGTGCTAGAGGGGGGGATTTTTCAGATACGCAGTATTTT	CSARGGDFSDTQYF
TRBV7-3	TRBJ2-1	-	-	TGTGCCAGCAGCTCCATAGGTCGCAATGAGCAGTTCTTC	CASSSIGRNEQFF
TRBV11-2	TRBJ2-5	-	few	TGTGCCAGCAGCGTCTTGGGACACTACCAAGAGACCCAGTACTTC	CASSVLGHYQETQYF
TRBV20-1	TRBJ2-4	TRBD1	-	TGCAGTGCAAGGACAGGAGCCAAAAACATTCAGTACTTC	CSARTGAKNIQYF
TRBV20-1	TRBJ2-2	-	-	TGCAGTGCTAGAGGCCTGGGTCTGACCTCGGACACCGGGGAGCTGTTTTTT	CSARGLGLTSDTGELFF
TRBV6-5	TRBJ2-3	-	-	TGTGCCAGCAGGATTGGGGGCAGGGGGGCAGATACGCAGTATTTT	CASRIGGRGADTQYF
TRBV24-1	TRBJ2-1	-	-	TGTGCCACCAGTGATTTAGGCCCCACCGACGAGCAGTTCTTC	CATSDLGPTDEQFF
TRBV7-9	TRBJ2-1	TRBD2	-	TGTGCCAGCAGACCTCCGGCCGCGGGAGTCTACAATGAGCAGTTCTTC	CASRPPAAGVYNEQFF
TRBV6-1	TRBJ1-6	-	few	TGTGCCAGCAGTGAAGCGTATAATTCACCCCTCCACTTT	CASSEAYNSPLHF
TRBV5-1	TRBJ1-5	-	-	TGCGCCAGCAGCTTGGACGGCTTTCGCAATCAGCCCCAGCATTTT	CASSLDGFRNQPQHF
TRBV12-3/TRBV12-4	TRBJ2-3	-	few	TGTGCCAGCGCCCCCGCAGGGAGCACAGATACGCAGTATTTT	CASAPAGSTDTQYF
TRBV4-2	TRBJ2-6	TRBD2	-	TGTGCCAGCAGCCAAGCGCTAGCGGGAGGGCCTGGGGCCAACGTCCTGACTTTC	CASSQALAGGPGANVLTF
TRBV29-1	TRBJ2-5	-	-	TGCAGCGTAGATATCGGGGAGACCCAGTACTTC	CSVDIGETQYF
TRBV6-2/TRBV6-3	TRBJ1-5	-	-	TGTGCCAGCAGTTACTTCCGGGGGGCAGGAAATCAGCCCCAGCATTTT	CASSYFRGAGNQPQHF
TRBV4-3	TRBJ1-2	TRBD1	few	TGCGCCAGCAGCCAAGGGGGACAGGGGGGTCTTGGCTACACCTTC	CASSQGGQGGLGYTF
TRBV10-3	TRBJ1-1	-	-	TGTGCCATCAGTGGGTCGATTTTGAACACTGAAGCTTTCTTT	CAISGSILNTEAFF
TRBV7-2	TRBJ1-1	-	-	TGTGCCAGCAGCTTGATTCTGAATTCCGCTTTCTTT	CASSLILNSAFF
TRBV7-9	TRBJ2-1	-	-	TGTGCCAGCAGCTTAGCCTACGCTCTCTACAATGAGCAGTTCTTC	CASSLAYALYNEQFF
TRBV5-4	TRBJ2-1	-	many	TGTGCCAGCAGTTTCGACGAGCGCGATGAGCAGTTCTTC	CASSFDERDEQFF
TRBV20-1	TRBJ2-7	-	-	TGCAGTGCTAGAGATCTGGCAGGGGTCGAGCAGTACTTC	CSARDLAGVEQYF
TRBV20-1	TRBJ2-1	TRBD2	few	TGCAGTGCGCTAACTAGCGGGGGGGCCAAGTACAATGAGCAGTTCTTC	CSALTSGGAKYNEQFF
TRBV5-1	TRBJ2-3	TRBD2	few	TGCGCCAGCAGCAAGGGCCTAGCGGGGAGATCAGATACGCAGTATTTT	CASSKGLAGRSDTQYF
TRBV27	TRBJ2-7	-	many	TGTGCCAGCAGTTTATCGGGAGTCTACGAGCAGTACTTC	CASSLSGVYEQYF
TRBV5-1	TRBJ2-5	-	-	TGCGCCAGCAGCTTGAGACAGACGTACCAAGAGACCCAGTACTTC	CASSLRQTYQETQYF
TRBV15	TRBJ2-7	-	-	TGTGCCACCAGCAGAGGCAGGGATCTTTCCTACGAGCAGTACTTC	CATSRGRDLSYEQYF
TRBV7-2	TRBJ2-3	TRBD2	-	TGTGCCAGCAGTTATCGGACTACCGGGAGGGATACGCAGTATTTT	CASSYRTTGRDTQYF
TRBV2	TRBJ2-1	TRBD1	-	TGTGCCAGCAGTGAGGGACAGGGGGTACTACGGTCCTACAATGAGCAGTTCTTC	CASSEGQGVLRSYNEQFF
TRBV5-7	TRBJ2-3	TRBD2	-	TGTGCCAGCAGCTTGGCCCGAGGACTAGCGGGGTGCACAGATACGCAGTATTTT	CASSLARGLAGCTDTQYF
TRBV7-8	TRBJ1-2	-	-	TGTGCCAGCAGCTTAGACGTGACCGCGAGAGGCTACACCTTC	CASSLDVTARGYTF
TRBV7-9	TRBJ2-7	TRBD1	few	TGTGCCAGCACCCGGACAGGCTTATCCTACGAGCAGTACTTC	CASTRTGLSYEQYF
TRBV20-1	TRBJ1-1	TRBD1	-	TGCAGTGCTAGAAGGAGCAGGGGGATTACTGAAGCTTTCTTT	CSARRSRGITEAFF
TRBV6-2/TRBV6-3	TRBJ2-3	-	-	TGTGCCAGCAGCCCTCCGGGGACCCGTTTCACAGATACGCAGTATTTT	CASSPPGTRFTDTQYF
TRBV6-5	TRBJ2-7	TRBD1	few	TGTGCCAGCACCACCCGTGTGGGACAGGGAACCCACGAGCAGTACTTC	CASTTRVGQGTHEQYF